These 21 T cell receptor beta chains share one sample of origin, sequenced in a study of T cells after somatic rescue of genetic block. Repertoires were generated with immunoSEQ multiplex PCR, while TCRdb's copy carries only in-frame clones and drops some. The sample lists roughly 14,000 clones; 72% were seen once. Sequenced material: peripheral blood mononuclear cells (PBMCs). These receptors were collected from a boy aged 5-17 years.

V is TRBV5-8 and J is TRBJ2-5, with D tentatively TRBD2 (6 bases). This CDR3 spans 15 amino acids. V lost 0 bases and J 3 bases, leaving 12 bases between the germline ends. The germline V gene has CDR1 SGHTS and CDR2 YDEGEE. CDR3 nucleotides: TGTGCCAGCAGCTTGGAGGTGGGAGGCGAAGAGACCCAGTACTTC. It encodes CASSLEVGGEETQYF. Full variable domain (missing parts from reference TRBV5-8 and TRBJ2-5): EAGVTQSPTHLIKTRGQQATLRCSPISGHTSVYWYQQALGLGLQFLLWYDEGEERNRGNFPPRFSGRQFPNYSSELNVNALELEDSALYLCASSLEVGGEETQYFGPGTRLLVL.

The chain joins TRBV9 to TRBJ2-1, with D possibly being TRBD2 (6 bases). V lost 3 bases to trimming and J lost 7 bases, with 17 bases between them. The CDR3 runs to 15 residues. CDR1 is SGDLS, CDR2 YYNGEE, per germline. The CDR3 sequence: CASSDLAGTFNEQFF. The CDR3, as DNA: TGTGCCAGCAGCGACCTGGCGGGGACTTTTAATGAGCAGTTCTTC.

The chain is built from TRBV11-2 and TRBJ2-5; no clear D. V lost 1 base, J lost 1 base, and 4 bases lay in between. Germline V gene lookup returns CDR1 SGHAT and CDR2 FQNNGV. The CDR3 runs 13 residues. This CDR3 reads CASSLVVQETQYF. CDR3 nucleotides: TGTGCCAGCAGCTTAGTGGTCCAAGAGACCCAGTACTTC.

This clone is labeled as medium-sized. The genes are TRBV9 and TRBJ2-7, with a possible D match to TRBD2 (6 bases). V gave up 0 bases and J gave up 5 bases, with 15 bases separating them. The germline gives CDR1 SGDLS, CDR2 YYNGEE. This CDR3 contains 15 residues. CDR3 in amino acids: CASSVEGREENEQYF. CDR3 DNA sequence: TGTGCCAGCAGCGTAGAAGGCAGGGAGGAGAACGAGCAGTACTTC.

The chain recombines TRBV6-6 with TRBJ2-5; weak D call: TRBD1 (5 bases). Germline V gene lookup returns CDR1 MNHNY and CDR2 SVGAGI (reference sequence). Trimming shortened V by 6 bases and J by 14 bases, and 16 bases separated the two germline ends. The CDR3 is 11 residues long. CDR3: CASRMDTPLYF. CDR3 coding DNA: TGTGCCAGCAGAATGGACACCCCTTTATACTTC.

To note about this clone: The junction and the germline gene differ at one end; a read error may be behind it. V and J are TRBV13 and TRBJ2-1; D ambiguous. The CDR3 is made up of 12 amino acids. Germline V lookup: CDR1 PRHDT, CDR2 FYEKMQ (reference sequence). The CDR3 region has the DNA TGTGCCAGCAGCCCCTCCTTCAATGAGCAGTTCTTC. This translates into CASSPSFNEQFF.

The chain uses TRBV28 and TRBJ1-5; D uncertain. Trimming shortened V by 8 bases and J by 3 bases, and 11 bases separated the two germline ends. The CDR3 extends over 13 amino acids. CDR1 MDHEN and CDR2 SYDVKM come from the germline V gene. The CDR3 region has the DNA TGTGCCAGCTCCTGGGCACCCAATCAGCCCCAGCATTTT. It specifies CASSWAPNQPQHF.

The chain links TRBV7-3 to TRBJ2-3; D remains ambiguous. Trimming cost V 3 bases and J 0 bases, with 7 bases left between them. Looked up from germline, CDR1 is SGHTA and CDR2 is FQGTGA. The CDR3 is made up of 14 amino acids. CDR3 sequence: CASSFGYSTDTQYF. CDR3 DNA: TGTGCCAGCAGCTTCGGGTACAGCACAGATACGCAGTATTTT.

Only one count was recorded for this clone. The CDR3 region has the DNA TGTGCCAGCAGCTCCCGAACCGGGGAGCTGTTTTTT. It specifies CASSSRTGELFF. J is TRBJ2-2 and V is TRBV28, with D hard to call. Trimming stripped 6 bases from V and 5 bases from J, with 7 bases between. Germline values: CDR1 MDHEN, CDR2 SYDVKM. The CDR3 has 12 residues.

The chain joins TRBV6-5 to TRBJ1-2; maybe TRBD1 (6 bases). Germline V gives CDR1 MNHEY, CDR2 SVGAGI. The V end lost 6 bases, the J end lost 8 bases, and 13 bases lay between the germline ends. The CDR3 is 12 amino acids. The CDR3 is CASRHHREGYTF. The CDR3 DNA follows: TGTGCCAGCAGACACCACAGGGAGGGCTACACCTTC.

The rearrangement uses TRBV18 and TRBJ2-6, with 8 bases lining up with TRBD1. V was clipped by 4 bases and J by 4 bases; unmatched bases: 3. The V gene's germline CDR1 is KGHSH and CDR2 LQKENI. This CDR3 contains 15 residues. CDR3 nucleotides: TGTGCCAGCTCACGACAGGGGCCCGGGGCCAACGTCCTGACTTTC. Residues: CASSRQGPGANVLTF. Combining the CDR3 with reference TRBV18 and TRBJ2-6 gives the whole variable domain NAGVMQNPRHLVRRRGQEARLRCSPMKGHSHVYWYRQLPEEGLKFMVYLQKENIIDESGMPKERFSAEFPKEGPSILRIQQVVRGDSAAYFCASSRQGPGANVLTFGAGSRLTVL.

CDR3: CASSFIPHNAGSDEQYF. DNA for the CDR3: TGTGCCAGCAGCTTCATCCCTCATAATGCAGGATCGGACGAGCAGTACTTC. The chain employs TRBV7-9 and TRBJ2-7; D is unresolved. Trimming took 3 bases from V and 5 from J, leaving 23 bases between them. Per the germline V gene, CDR1 is SEHNR and CDR2 is FQNEAQ (reference sequence). The CDR3 length is 17 residues.

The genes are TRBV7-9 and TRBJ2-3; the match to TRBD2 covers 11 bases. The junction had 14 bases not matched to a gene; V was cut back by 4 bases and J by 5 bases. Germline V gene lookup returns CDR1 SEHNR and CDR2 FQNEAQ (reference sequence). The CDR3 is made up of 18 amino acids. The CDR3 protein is CASSSKTRLAGGRDTQYF. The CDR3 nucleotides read TGTGCCAGCAGCTCCAAAACCCGTCTAGCGGGAGGCAGAGATACGCAGTATTTT.

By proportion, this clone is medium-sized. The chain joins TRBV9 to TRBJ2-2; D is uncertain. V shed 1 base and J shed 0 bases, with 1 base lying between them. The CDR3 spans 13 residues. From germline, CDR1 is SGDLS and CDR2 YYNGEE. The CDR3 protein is CASSVTNTGELFF. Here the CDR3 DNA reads TGTGCCAGCAGCGTAACGAACACCGGGGAGCTGTTTTTT.

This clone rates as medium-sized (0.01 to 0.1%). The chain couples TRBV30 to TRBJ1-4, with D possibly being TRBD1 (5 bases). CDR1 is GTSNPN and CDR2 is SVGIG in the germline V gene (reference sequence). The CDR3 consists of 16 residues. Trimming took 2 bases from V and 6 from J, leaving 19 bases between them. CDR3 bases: TGTGCCTGGAGTTCACCACCGGGACCACTTGATGAAAAACTGTTTTTT. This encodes CAWSSPPGPLDEKLFF.

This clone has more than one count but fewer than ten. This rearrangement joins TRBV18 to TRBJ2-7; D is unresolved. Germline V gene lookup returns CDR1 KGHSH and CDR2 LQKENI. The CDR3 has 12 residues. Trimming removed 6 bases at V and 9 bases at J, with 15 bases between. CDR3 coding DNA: TGTGCCAGCTCTTTCGACTCCTGGGGGCAGTACTTC. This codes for CASSFDSWGQYF. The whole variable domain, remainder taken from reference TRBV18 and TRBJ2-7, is NAGVMQNPRHLVRRRGQEARLRCSPMKGHSHVYWYRQLPEEGLKFMVYLQKENIIDESGMPKERFSAEFPKEGPSILRIQQVVRGDSAAYFCASSFDSWGQYFGPGTRLTVT.

CDR3 sequence (DNA): TGCAGTGCTAGTTTCCCCGGCTACACCTTC. It translates to CSASFPGYTF. This chain links TRBV20-1 with TRBJ1-2; no reliable D call. The CDR3 is 10 amino acids. Germline CDR1 is DFQATT and CDR2 is SNEGSKA (reference sequence). Trimming stripped 3 bases from V and 8 bases from J, with 7 bases between.

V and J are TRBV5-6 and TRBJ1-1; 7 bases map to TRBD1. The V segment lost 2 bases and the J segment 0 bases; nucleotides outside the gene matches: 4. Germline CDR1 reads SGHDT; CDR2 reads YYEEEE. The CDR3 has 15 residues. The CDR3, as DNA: TGTGCCAGCAGCTTAGGGGGCTCCCTGAACACTGAAGCTTTCTTT. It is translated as CASSLGGSLNTEAFF.

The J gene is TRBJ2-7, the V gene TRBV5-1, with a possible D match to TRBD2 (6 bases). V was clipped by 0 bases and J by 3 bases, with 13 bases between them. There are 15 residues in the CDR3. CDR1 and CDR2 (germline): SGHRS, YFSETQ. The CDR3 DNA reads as TGCGCCAGCAGCTTGGGAGCGGGCTTGGACTACGAGCAGTACTTC. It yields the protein CASSLGAGLDYEQYF.

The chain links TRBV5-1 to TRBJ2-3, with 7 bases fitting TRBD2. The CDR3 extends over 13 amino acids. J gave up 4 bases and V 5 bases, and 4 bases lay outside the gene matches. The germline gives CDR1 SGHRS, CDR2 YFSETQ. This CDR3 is CASRGGFADTQYF. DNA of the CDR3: TGCGCCAGCAGGGGAGGGTTCGCAGATACGCAGTATTTT.

The CDR3 protein is CASSRDRAVGAEQFF. As DNA, the CDR3 is TGCGCCAGCAGCCGGGACAGGGCGGTCGGGGCTGAGCAGTTCTTC. The chain employs TRBV5-1 and TRBJ2-1; 9 bases match TRBD1. The germline gives CDR1 SGHRS, CDR2 YFSETQ. This CDR3 region has 15 residues. Germline trimming cut 4 bases from V and 9 bases from J; bases unmatched to any gene: 11.